The present TCR beta chain was sequenced within a study of shared clonotypes between healthy human individuals. V lost 5 bases and J lost 0, with 24 bases in between. This CDR3 has 19 residues. Germline assignment: CDR1 KGHSH and CDR2 LQKENI. A remark on this clone: Its target is not known.

Assay: immunoSEQ multiplex PCR; the TCRdb copy retains only in-frame clones and omits some. The table lists 650,000 to 800,000 clones, just over 90% of them singletons. CD45RO-negative CD8 cells positively selected for CCR7 made up the naive population, which excluded terminally differentiated effector memory CD45RA+ cells. Study-wide results and limits: Estimated clonotype richness was generally higher in naive than memory subsets. Non-shared clonotypes were found to have lower generation probabilities than the clonotypes that were shared by all four of the sorted-subset donors.

The chain recombines TRBV18 with TRBJ2-3; possible D gene TRBD2, 5 bases. The receptor comes from a man younger than 40 in good health. Specimen: naive CD8+ T cells sorted from blood. CDR3 region: CASSGREGLHGDSTDTQYF. The CDR3, as DNA: TGTGCCAGCTCAGGTAGGGAAGGCTTACACGGGGATAGCACAGATACGCAGTATTTT.